This T cell receptor (beta chain) was identified during a study of blood T cells in healthy people across ages. Each sample yielded at least 5 micrograms of PBMC total RNA. Alongside a J-beta primer mix, a sample-barcoded 5' primer served in a second PCR lasting about 7 to 11 cycles. TCRdb reanalysed the 5' RACE reads using MiXCR and keeps one entry per CDR3 protein. The table includes some 1.5 million distinct CDR3 sequences, 25% to 30% detected once. Germline trimming cut 3 bases from V and 4 bases from J; bases unmatched to any gene: 12. Germline assignment: CDR1 DFQATT and CDR2 SNEGSKA (reference sequence). The CDR3 runs 15 residues.

The sequencing input was blood. The clonotype originates from a woman aged 25 to 39 in good health. The rearrangement links TRBV20-1 to TRBJ2-7; TRBD2 matches at 7 bases. The CDR3 protein is CSASIPSGKQYEQYF. DNA for the CDR3: TGCAGTGCTAGTATCCCGAGCGGGAAGCAATACGAGCAGTACTTC.